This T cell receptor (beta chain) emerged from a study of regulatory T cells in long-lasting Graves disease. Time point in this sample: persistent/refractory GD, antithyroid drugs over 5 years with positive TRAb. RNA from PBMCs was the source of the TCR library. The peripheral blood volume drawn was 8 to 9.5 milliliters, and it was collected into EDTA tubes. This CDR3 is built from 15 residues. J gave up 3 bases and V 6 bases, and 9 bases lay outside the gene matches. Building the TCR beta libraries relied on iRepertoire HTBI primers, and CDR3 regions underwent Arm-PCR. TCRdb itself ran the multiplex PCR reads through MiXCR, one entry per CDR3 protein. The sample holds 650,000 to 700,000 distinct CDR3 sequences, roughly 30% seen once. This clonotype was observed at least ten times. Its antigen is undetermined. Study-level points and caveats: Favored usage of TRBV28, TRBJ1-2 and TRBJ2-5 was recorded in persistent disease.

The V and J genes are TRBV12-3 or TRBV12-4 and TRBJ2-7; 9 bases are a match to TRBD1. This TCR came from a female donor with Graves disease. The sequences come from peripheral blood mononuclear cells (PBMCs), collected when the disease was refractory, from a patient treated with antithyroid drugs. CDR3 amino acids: CASSLGQGLRYEQYF. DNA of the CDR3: TGTGCCAGCAGCCTGGGACAGGGACTACGCTACGAGCAGTACTTC.